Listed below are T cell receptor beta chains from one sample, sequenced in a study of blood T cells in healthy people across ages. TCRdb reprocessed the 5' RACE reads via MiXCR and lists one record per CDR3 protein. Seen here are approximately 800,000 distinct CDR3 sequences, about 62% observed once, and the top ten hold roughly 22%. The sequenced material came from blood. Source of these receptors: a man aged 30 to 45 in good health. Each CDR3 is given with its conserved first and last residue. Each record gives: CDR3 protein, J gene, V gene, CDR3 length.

CASSLGGGLGYTF,TRBJ1-2,TRBV25-1,13
CASSQEGRSYYGYTF,TRBJ1-2,TRBV3-1,15
CAISEALGGNYEQYF,TRBJ2-7,TRBV10-3,15
CASSSLGGGETQYF,TRBJ2-5,TRBV6-5,14
CASSIDRGEGYTF,TRBJ1-2,TRBV13,13
CASGLIWGASGGNEQFF,TRBJ2-1,TRBV7-6,17
CASAPTVTDTQYF,TRBJ2-3,TRBV18,13
CASSLSLSSDGYTF,TRBJ1-2,TRBV12-3/TRBV12-4,14
CSVETGRNQPQHF,TRBJ1-5,TRBV29-1,13
CASGMGQGAQETQYF,TRBJ2-5,TRBV9,15
CASSRPGTVYGYTF,TRBJ1-2,TRBV11-2,14
CASSYRHRLAGAYNEQFF,TRBJ2-1,TRBV6-5,18
CASSESPTGTDTQYF,TRBJ2-3,TRBV6-1,15
CAWSAGGGQETQYF,TRBJ2-5,TRBV30,14
CASRPGLAGVQFF,TRBJ2-1,TRBV27,13
CASSYTQGGGGIVDEQYF,TRBJ2-7,TRBV12-3/TRBV12-4,18
CASSYTEFGEQYF,TRBJ2-5,TRBV6-6,13